The T cell receptor (beta chain) described here comes from a study of T cell changes during pregnancy in multiple sclerosis. This CDR3 has 12 amino acids. Germline V gene sequence: CDR1 SGHKS, CDR2 YYEKEE (reference sequence). Trimming cost V 2 bases and J 7 bases, with 9 bases left between them. The data were produced by immunoSEQ multiplex PCR, yet TCRdb's version contains in-frame clones alone and is incomplete. The sample comprises 50,000 to 60,000 clones, 85% to 95% of which are singletons, and about 0.24% rests with the top ten. This specimen was CD4+ T cells from peripheral blood mononuclear cells, taken in the second trimester of pregnancy. The chain joins TRBV5-5 to TRBJ1-2; tentatively, D is TRBD1 (6 bases). The clonotype originates from a female donor with multiple sclerosis, enrolled in a pregnancy study. CDR3 sequence (DNA): TGTGCCAGCAGCTTCCCCAGGGGTGGCTACACCTTC. The encoded protein is CASSFPRGGYTF.